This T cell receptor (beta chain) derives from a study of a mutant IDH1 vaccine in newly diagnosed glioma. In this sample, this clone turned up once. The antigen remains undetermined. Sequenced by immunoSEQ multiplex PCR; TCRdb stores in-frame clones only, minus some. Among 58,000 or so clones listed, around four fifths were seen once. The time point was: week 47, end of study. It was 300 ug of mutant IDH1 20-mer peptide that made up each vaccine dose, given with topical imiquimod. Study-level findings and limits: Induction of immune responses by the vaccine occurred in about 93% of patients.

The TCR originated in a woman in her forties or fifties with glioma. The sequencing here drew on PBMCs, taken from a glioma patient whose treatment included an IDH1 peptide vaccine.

This CDR3 reads CASSFGSNYGYTF. CDR3 nucleotides: TGTGCCAGCAGCTTCGGCAGCAACTATGGCTACACCTTC. The chain uses TRBV7-9 and TRBJ1-2; D remains ambiguous. The CDR3 spans 13 residues. Germline lookup yields CDR1 SEHNR and CDR2 FQNEAQ (reference sequence). V lost 3 bases, J lost 2 bases, and 7 bases lay in between.